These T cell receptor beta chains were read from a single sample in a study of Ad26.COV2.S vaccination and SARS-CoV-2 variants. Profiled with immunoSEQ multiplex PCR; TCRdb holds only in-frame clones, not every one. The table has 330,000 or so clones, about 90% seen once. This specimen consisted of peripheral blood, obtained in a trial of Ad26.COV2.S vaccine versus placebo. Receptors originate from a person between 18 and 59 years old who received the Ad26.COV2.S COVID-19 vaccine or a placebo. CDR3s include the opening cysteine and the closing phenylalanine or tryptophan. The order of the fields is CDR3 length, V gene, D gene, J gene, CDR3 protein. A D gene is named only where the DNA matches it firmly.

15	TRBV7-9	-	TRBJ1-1	CASSLGLGGLIEAFF
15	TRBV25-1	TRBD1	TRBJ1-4	CASSSFGTGDEKLFF
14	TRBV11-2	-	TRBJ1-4	CASSLGGSQGKLFF
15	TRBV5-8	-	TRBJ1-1	CASSLPLGPSTEAFF
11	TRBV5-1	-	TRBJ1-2	CASSATGGYTF
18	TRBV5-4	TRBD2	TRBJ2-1	CASSLPSSGRAPGNEQFF
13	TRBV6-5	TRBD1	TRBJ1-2	CASSYWPGGGYTF
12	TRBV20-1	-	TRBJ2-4	CSASLAKNIQYF
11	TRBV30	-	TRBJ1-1	CAWSVYFAAFF
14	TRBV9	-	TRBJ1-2	CASSPRSSNYGYTF
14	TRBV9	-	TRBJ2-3	CASSDGTSTDTQYF
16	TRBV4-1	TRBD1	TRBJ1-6	CASSQDRTGINSPLHF
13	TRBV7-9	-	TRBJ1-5	CASSLGVNQPQHF
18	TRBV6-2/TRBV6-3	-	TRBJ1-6	CASSYSLFRDTDNSPLHF
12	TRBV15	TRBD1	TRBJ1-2	CATSGQGYGYTF
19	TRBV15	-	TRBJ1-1	CATSRDGLGVGGSYTEAFF
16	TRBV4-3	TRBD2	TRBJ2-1	CASSQDAGDLAGEQFF
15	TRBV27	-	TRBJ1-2	CASSHKKGRADGYTF